Given below is one TCR beta chain in context. The record originates from a study of blood T cell repertoires in COVID-19. Across the whole study: Acute and convalescent COVID-19 samples came from the United States, Italy and Spain. Sample material is recorded as cDNA or gDNA derived from T cells, B-cell-depleted T cells, or PBMCs.

The authors' processing: By means of reference gene primer amplification, nucleated cell counts were estimated. TCRdb's copy holds only in-frame clones and misses some; the assay was immunoSEQ multiplex PCR. V and J calls plus clone size are reproduced from that table; the DNA served to infer D and trimming. The sample consists of over 45,000 clones, less than 90% of them appearing once. The CDR3 spans 15 residues. Germline V lookup: CDR1 WNHNN, CDR2 SYGVQD (reference sequence). V was clipped by 6 bases and J by 7 bases; unmatched bases: 9. The chain links TRBV10-1 to TRBJ2-3, with 11 bases matching TRBD2. The TCR comes from an elderly man in a cohort sampled during active COVID-19. The sample comprised peripheral blood. CDR3 nucleotide sequence: TGCGCCAGCAGCGATTTAGCGGGAGGGCCAAATACGCAGTATTTT. Translation gives CASSDLAGGPNTQYF.